This passage covers 17 T cell receptor beta chains from one sample sequenced in a study of control samples from healthy donors and cancer patients. The assay was immunoSEQ multiplex PCR, and TCRdb's table has in-frame clones only and misses some. The sample gives roughly 26,000 clones, approximately 85% of which show up once; less than 8% is in the top ten. The sequenced material came from PBMCs. The receptors were gathered from an older woman with head and neck cancer.

The chain uses TRBV11-2 and TRBJ2-7, with no clear D. CDR1 and CDR2 (germline): SGHAT, FQNNGV. Trimming left V 0 bases short and J 2 bases short, with 14 bases between. CDR3 length equals 16 residues. The CDR3 DNA reads TGTGCCAGCAGCTTAGACTCCGGGTCGGCAACCTACGAGCAGTACTTC. Its protein is CASSLDSGSATYEQYF. The full variable domain, with the rest looked up from reference TRBV11-2 and TRBJ2-7, is EAGVAQSPRYKIIEKRQSVAFWCNPISGHATLYWYQQILGQGPKLLIQFQNNGVVDDSQLPKDRFSAERLKGVDSTLKIQPAKLEDSAVYLCASSLDSGSATYEQYFGPGTRLTVT.

The V call is TRBV5-1, the J call TRBJ1-4, with unresolved D. The CDR3 extends over 14 amino acids. With 2 bases removed from V and 5 bases from J, the gap between germline ends came to 10 bases. Germline V gene data show CDR1 as SGHRS and CDR2 as YFSETQ. The chain's CDR3 is CASSLEGRNEKLFF. The CDR3 nucleotides read TGCGCCAGCAGCTTAGAGGGTAGAAATGAAAAACTGTTTTTT.

This chain uses TRBV4-2 with TRBJ1-2; 7 nucleotides agree with TRBD1. The CDR3 has 17 residues. The ends lost 0 bases at V and 2 bases at J; junction bases unmatched: 9. In germline, CDR1 is LGHNA, CDR2 YNFKEQ. The CDR3 DNA is TGTGCCAGCAGCCAAGACGCAATAGGGACAGTCAACTATGGCTACACCTTC. Translation: CASSQDAIGTVNYGYTF.

This clone was counted once. The J gene is TRBJ2-2, the V gene TRBV7-8; D might be TRBD1 (7 bases). The germline gives CDR1 SGHVS, CDR2 FQNEAQ. V was shortened by 5 bases and J by 5 bases, with 18 bases between the two germline ends. The CDR3 is 16 residues long. This CDR3 reads CASSARGGAGTGELFF. Written as DNA, the CDR3 is TGTGCCAGCAGCGCCCGAGGGGGCGCGGGAACCGGGGAGCTGTTTTTT.

The rearrangement links TRBV2 to TRBJ2-5; the match to TRBD2 covers 8 bases. Losses at the gene ends were 8 bases for V and 5 bases for J; bases not matched to a gene: 13. Germline-derived CDR1 and CDR2 are SNHLY and FYNNEI. CDR3 length: 15 amino acids. The CDR3 DNA reads as TGTGCCAGCTTTGTAGACGGGGGGGCCTTGGAGACCCAGTACTTC. Its translation is CASFVDGGALETQYF.

This chain joins TRBV10-3 and TRBJ1-5; D is possibly TRBD1 (6 bases). V was trimmed by 2 bases and J by 7 bases, leaving 12 bases between them. Germline V lookup: CDR1 ENHRY, CDR2 SYGVKD. The CDR3 consists of 14 residues. CDR3: CAISEVSQGQPQHF. The CDR3 DNA follows: TGTGCCATCAGTGAGGTCTCCCAGGGGCAGCCCCAGCATTTT.

V and J are TRBV11-3 and TRBJ1-1; D uncertain. The germline CDR1 and CDR2 sequences are SGHNT and YENEEA. Trimming left V 0 bases short and J 6 bases short, with 8 bases between. CDR3 length: 13 amino acids. CDR3 amino acids: CASSLDGQSEAFF. For the CDR3, the DNA is TGTGCCAGCAGCTTAGATGGCCAGTCTGAAGCTTTCTTT.

The CDR3 coding sequence is TGTGCCAGCAGCGTGGGCTCTCGGAGGGATGGCTACACCTTC. Translating gives CASSVGSRRDGYTF. This rearrangement joins TRBV5-4 to TRBJ1-2; D is undetermined. Germline V CDR1 and CDR2: SGHNT, YYREEE (reference sequence). The V end lost 4 bases, the J end lost 6 bases, and 16 bases lay between the germline ends. This CDR3 comprises 14 residues.

This chain connects TRBV5-1 to TRBJ2-5, with D hard to call. CDR3 length equals 12 residues. Germline V gene data show CDR1 as SGHRS and CDR2 as YFSETQ. V was cut by 3 bases and J by 1 base, with 4 bases left in between. The DNA of the CDR3 is TGCGCCAGCAGCTCAAGCCAAGAGACCCAGTACTTC. Its protein product is CASSSSQETQYF.

The genes are TRBV10-3 and TRBJ2-3; D is uncertain. Germline CDR1 reads ENHRY; CDR2 reads SYGVKD. CDR3 length: 16 amino acids. V was cut by 3 bases and J by 2 bases, with 15 bases left in between. The CDR3 here is CAISDFGRPNTDTQYF. CDR3 nucleotides: TGTGCCATCAGTGATTTTGGGCGGCCCAACACAGATACGCAGTATTTT.

The V gene is TRBV5-4, the J gene TRBJ2-7, with 8 bases fitting TRBD1. The trim removed 2 bases at V and 6 bases at J, leaving 7 bases unmatched. The CDR3 has 14 residues. Germline CDR1 and CDR2: SGHNT and YYREEE (reference sequence). CDR3 sequence reads: CASSLREQGGEQYF. The CDR3 nucleotides read TGTGCCAGCAGCTTAAGAGAACAGGGGGGCGAGCAGTACTTC.

The V and J genes are TRBV5-6 and TRBJ1-2, with TRBD1 matching 7 bases. This CDR3 spans 15 amino acids. With 0 bases clipped from V and 6 bases from J, the junction kept 8 bases outside the gene matches. CDR1 SGHDT and CDR2 YYEEEE come from the germline V gene. CDR3 amino acids: CASSLAGGGGDGYTF. CDR3 bases: TGTGCCAGCAGCTTGGCCGGTGGAGGGGGCGATGGCTACACCTTC.

The chain is built from TRBV5-1 and TRBJ1-6, with D perhaps TRBD1 (6 bases). This CDR3 comprises 14 residues. V gave up 0 bases and J gave up 9 bases, with 10 bases separating them. The V gene's germline CDR1 is SGHRS and CDR2 YFSETQ. CDR3 region: CASSLGGPGSPLHF. As DNA, the CDR3 is TGCGCCAGCAGCTTGGGGGGGCCTGGTTCACCCCTCCACTTT.

The chain links TRBV10-3 to TRBJ1-5; possible D gene TRBD1, 5 bases. Germline V gene data show CDR1 as ENHRY and CDR2 as SYGVKD. Trimming stripped 3 bases from V and 7 bases from J, with 13 bases between. The CDR3 extends over 14 amino acids. For the CDR3, the DNA is TGTGCCATCAGTGACCTTCAGGGTCTACAGCCCCAGCATTTT. Translated, it gives CAISDLQGLQPQHF.

This sequence joins TRBV24-1 and TRBJ1-2; 7 bases agree with TRBD1. The germline gives CDR1 KGHDR, CDR2 SFDVKD. J gave up 6 bases and V 2 bases, and 5 bases lay outside the gene matches. The CDR3 has 14 residues. CDR3 bases: TGTGCCACCAGTGATTACGGGACAGACCATGGCTACACCTTC. Protein: CATSDYGTDHGYTF.

The chain uses TRBV9 and TRBJ2-3; D may be TRBD2 (7 bases). The CDR3 consists of 19 residues. Germline CDR1 SGDLS, CDR2 YYNGEE. V shed 4 bases and J shed 2 bases, with 26 bases lying between them. CDR3 amino acids: CASSSEGGSAGTHTDTQYF. The CDR3 nucleotides are TGTGCCAGCAGCTCCGAGGGGGGGTCAGCGGGAACTCACACAGATACGCAGTATTTT.

The chain couples TRBV4-3 to TRBJ1-6; D is undetermined. Trimming took 0 bases from V and 14 from J, leaving 14 bases between them. The germline V gene has CDR1 LGHNA and CDR2 YSLEER. This CDR3 contains 14 residues. The CDR3: CASSQDHPGLALHF. CDR3 sequence (DNA): TGCGCCAGCAGCCAAGATCACCCTGGTCTAGCCCTCCACTTT.